The 10 T cell receptor beta chains reported below all come from one sample, sequenced in a study of CD8 T cells in ankylosing spondylitis. Whole-study results and caveats: In ankylosing spondylitis blood, a motif of 7 to 9 highly homologous TCR beta variants appeared characteristic.

TCRdb redid the calling of the 5' RACE reads with MiXCR, one entry per CDR3 protein. The data contain some 840,000 distinct CDR3 sequences, about an eighth of them seen just once; the ten biggest clones take up about 0.5%. Their specific antigens are unknown. Sequencing was done on a sample of blood, either unsorted or a sorted T cell fraction (not recorded which). These receptors originate from a male donor with ankylosing spondylitis.

V usage is TRBV7-9 and J usage is TRBJ2-2; no reliable D call. This CDR3 spans 13 amino acids. The V end lost 2 bases, the J end lost 6 bases, and 7 bases lay between the germline ends. Germline V CDR1 and CDR2: SEHNR, FQNEAQ (reference sequence). CDR3 sequence (DNA): TGTGCCAGCAGCTTATTTACGGCCGGGGAGCTGTTTTTT. Protein: CASSLFTAGELFF.

The chain recombines TRBV20-1 with TRBJ1-5; no clear D. Germline CDR1 is DFQATT and CDR2 is SNEGSKA (reference sequence). The V end lost 1 base, the J end lost 3 bases, and 13 bases lay between the germline ends. The CDR3 loop spans 15 amino acids. This CDR3 reads CSARVGPSHNQPQHF. In DNA form, the CDR3 reads TGCAGTGCTAGAGTCGGCCCATCCCACAATCAGCCCCAGCATTTT.

This rearrangement joins TRBV28 to TRBJ2-7, with 8 positions matching TRBD1. CDR3 length: 13 amino acids. Germline V gene lookup returns CDR1 MDHEN and CDR2 SYDVKM. V lost 9 bases and J lost 4; bases outside the gene matches: 8. The CDR3: CASGTGGVYEQYF. CDR3 in DNA: TGTGCCAGTGGGACAGGAGGGGTGTACGAGCAGTACTTC.

The rearrangement joins TRBV20-1 to TRBJ2-1; D is unresolved. Germline V gene data show CDR1 as DFQATT and CDR2 as SNEGSKA (reference sequence). V dropped 4 bases and J dropped 12 bases, with 16 bases sitting between them. There are 12 residues in the CDR3. The CDR3 loop is CSAKDHVFRQFF. CDR3 nucleotides: TGCAGTGCTAAGGACCACGTGTTTCGGCAGTTCTTC.

The chain carries TRBV20-1 and TRBJ2-3; perhaps TRBD2 as D (6 bases). This CDR3 has 14 residues. Trimming shortened V by 6 bases and J by 1 base, and 14 bases separated the two germline ends. Germline CDR1 reads DFQATT; CDR2 reads SNEGSKA (reference sequence). The CDR3 protein is CSASGGPRTDTQYF. Written as DNA, the CDR3 is TGCAGTGCCTCAGGAGGGCCACGCACAGATACGCAGTATTTT.

This clonotype was seen many times. V and J are TRBV7-2 and TRBJ2-2; perhaps TRBD2 as D (6 bases). V lost 3 bases to trimming and J lost 2 bases, with 13 bases between them. CDR1 is SGHTA and CDR2 is FQGNSA in the germline V gene. CDR3 length: 16 amino acids. The CDR3 DNA follows: TGTGCCAGCAGCTTCTACCGGGAGATAAACACCGGGGAGCTGTTTTTT. Its protein product is CASSFYREINTGELFF.

V gene TRBV6-2 or TRBV6-3 combines with J gene TRBJ2-1, with 10 bases matching TRBD2. The length of the CDR3 is 14 residues. The germline V gene has CDR1 MNHEY and CDR2 SVGEGT. J gave up 9 bases and V 6 bases, and 8 bases lay outside the gene matches. The CDR3 loop reads CASREGLAYGEQFF. The CDR3 coding sequence is TGTGCCAGCAGGGAGGGACTAGCGTACGGTGAGCAGTTCTTC.

The V and J genes are TRBV18 and TRBJ1-4; a possible D gene is TRBD1 (5 bases). CDR3 size: 15 residues. The germline CDR1 and CDR2 sequences are KGHSH and LQKENI. V lost 1 base, J lost 3 bases, and 9 bases lay in between. The chain's CDR3 is CASSPRAGSNEKLFF. The CDR3 DNA reads TGTGCCAGCTCACCACGGGCAGGGTCTAATGAAAAACTGTTTTTT. The entire variable domain, with the rest obtained from reference TRBV18 and TRBJ1-4, is as follows: NAGVMQNPRHLVRRRGQEARLRCSPMKGHSHVYWYRQLPEEGLKFMVYLQKENIIDESGMPKERFSAEFPKEGPSILRIQQVVRGDSAAYFCASSPRAGSNEKLFFGSGTQLSVL.

This clonotype was seen many times. The chain uses TRBV20-1 and TRBJ2-3, with 8 bases identical to TRBD2. CDR1 is DFQATT, CDR2 SNEGSKA, per germline (reference sequence). Losses at the gene ends were 1 base for V and 0 bases for J; bases not matched to a gene: 0. The CDR3 length is 14 residues. DNA of the CDR3: TGCAGTGCTAGAGTAGCGGGGAGCACAGATACGCAGTATTTT. Protein product: CSARVAGSTDTQYF.

This clonotype was recorded at least ten times. The chain carries TRBV29-1 and TRBJ2-7; 10 bases line up with TRBD1. This CDR3 contains 14 residues. The germline V gene has CDR1 SQVTM and CDR2 ANQGSEA. Trimming at V came to 4 bases and at J to 3 bases, leaving 6 bases not matched to a gene. DNA for the CDR3: TGCAGCGTTGGTATGACAGGGGGCCGCTACGAGCAGTACTTC. It codes for CSVGMTGGRYEQYF.